A single sample is the source of the 10 T cell receptor beta chains below, sequenced in a study of OX40 agonist ivuxolimab in advanced cancers. The repertoire was sequenced with immunoSEQ multiplex PCR; TCRdb's copy has only in-frame clones and lacks some. Of tens of thousands of clones in the sample, nearly 95% are singletons; the top ten hold 25%. Sequenced material: CD4+ or CD8+ T cells sorted from blood, taken in a trial of the OX40 agonist ivuxolimab. The receptors originated from an adult with an advanced solid tumor such as melanoma, head and neck, liver or kidney cancer.

This clone was seen a single time. V is TRBV2 and J is TRBJ2-7; D not resolved. From germline, CDR1 is SNHLY and CDR2 FYNNEI. This CDR3 spans 14 amino acids. V was trimmed by 3 bases and J by 0 bases, leaving 9 bases between them. CDR3 nucleotides: TGTGCCAGCAGTGAGGGGTGGGACTCCTACGAGCAGTACTTC. The encoded protein is CASSEGWDSYEQYF. Filled out from reference TRBV2 and TRBJ2-7, the complete variable domain reads EPEVTQTPSHQVTQMGQEVILRCVPISNHLYFYWYRQILGQKVEFLVSFYNNEISEKSEIFDDQFSVERPDGSNFTLKIRSTKLEDSAMYFCASSEGWDSYEQYFGPGTRLTVT.

The chain uses TRBV7-9 and TRBJ2-2; 7 nucleotides agree with TRBD1. The germline gives CDR1 SEHNR, CDR2 FQNEAQ (reference sequence). This CDR3 region has 15 residues. J was trimmed by 0 bases and V by 5 bases; bases with no gene match: 3. This CDR3 is CASSQDRSNTGELFF. The CDR3 DNA follows: TGTGCCAGCAGCCAGGACAGGTCGAACACCGGGGAGCTGTTTTTT.

On this clone: Other nucleotide sequences from this sample produce the same CDR3. The chain carries TRBV6-5 and TRBJ2-7; TRBD1 matches at 8 bases. Per germline, CDR1 MNHEY and CDR2 SVGAGI. The length of the CDR3 is 15 residues. After removal of 0 bases from V and 1 base from J, the junction contained 2 bases not matched to a gene. In DNA form, the CDR3 reads TGTGCCAGCAGTTACTCTGGGACAGGTTCCTACGAGCAGTACTTC. This sequence encodes CASSYSGTGSYEQYF.

The rearrangement uses TRBV28 and TRBJ2-7; possibly TRBD1 or TRBD2 for D (5 bases each). The length of the CDR3 is 14 residues. V gave up 3 bases and J gave up 4 bases, with 13 bases separating them. The germline CDR1 and CDR2 sequences are MDHEN and SYDVKM. DNA of the CDR3: TGTGCCAGCAGTTTGAGGGAGAGGGGTTACGAGCAGTACTTC. Protein: CASSLRERGYEQYF.

The chain carries TRBV6-5 and TRBJ1-1, with TRBD1 as a possible D gene (5 bases). Trimming removed 0 bases at V and 1 base at J, with 9 bases between. Germline V gene data show CDR1 as MNHEY and CDR2 as SVGAGI. This CDR3 comprises 15 residues. The CDR3 loop reads CASSYSGTANTEAFF. The CDR3 bases are TGTGCCAGCAGTTACTCTGGGACGGCGAACACTGAAGCTTTCTTT.

In its sample, this clone ranks as medium-sized. Other DNA variants within this sample encode the same CDR3. This chain connects TRBV28 to TRBJ2-5; D perhaps matches TRBD1 (7 bases). This CDR3 region has 13 residues. V was shortened by 3 bases and J by 4 bases, with 9 bases between the two germline ends. CDR1 and CDR2 (germline): MDHEN, SYDVKM. CDR3 loop: CASSLQGGETQYF. The CDR3 DNA is TGTGCCAGCAGTTTGCAGGGGGGAGAGACCCAGTACTTC.

The J gene is TRBJ2-3, the V gene TRBV28; 9 bases fit TRBD2. After removal of 6 bases from V and 5 bases from J, the junction contained 9 bases not matched to a gene. Germline loops: CDR1 MDHEN, CDR2 SYDVKM. CDR3 size: 15 residues. The CDR3 reads CASSLPGLARDTQYF. In DNA, the CDR3 is TGTGCCAGCAGCCTCCCGGGACTAGCAAGAGATACGCAGTATTTT. Full variable domain (outside the CDR3, taken from reference TRBV28 and TRBJ2-3): DVKVTQSSRYLVKRTGEKVFLECVQDMDHENMFWYRQDPGLGLRLIYFSYDVKMKEKGDIPEGYSVSREKKERFSLILESASTNQTSMYLCASSLPGLARDTQYFGPGTRLTVL.

The V call is TRBV19, the J call TRBJ2-1, with 9 bases lining up with TRBD1. Losses at the gene ends were 0 bases for V and 6 bases for J; bases not matched to a gene: 6. The germline CDR1 and CDR2 sequences are LNHDA and SQIVND (reference sequence). This CDR3 has 16 residues. The CDR3 nucleotides read TGTGCCAGTAGTATAGATGGGACAGGGTTTGCCAATGAGCAGTTCTTC. This encodes CASSIDGTGFANEQFF.

The chain employs TRBV13 and TRBJ2-1; tentative D call: TRBD1 (5 bases). CDR1 and CDR2 (germline): PRHDT, FYEKMQ (reference sequence). This CDR3 is built from 13 residues. V shed 4 bases and J shed 4 bases, with 8 bases lying between them. Written as DNA, the CDR3 is TGTGCCAGCAGCTCGACAGCTTACAATGAGCAGTTCTTC. It yields the protein CASSSTAYNEQFF.

In its sample, this clone was seen once. The gene calls are TRBV9 and TRBJ2-1, with TRBD2 matching over 7 bases. The CDR3 spans 15 residues. Trimming took 0 bases from V and 8 from J; bases not matched to a gene: 8. CDR1 and CDR2 from the germline V gene are SGDLS and YYNGEE. The CDR3 DNA sequence: TGTGCCAGCAGCGTAGTAGCTAGCCGGGGGGATGAGCAGTTCTTC. It encodes CASSVVASRGDEQFF.